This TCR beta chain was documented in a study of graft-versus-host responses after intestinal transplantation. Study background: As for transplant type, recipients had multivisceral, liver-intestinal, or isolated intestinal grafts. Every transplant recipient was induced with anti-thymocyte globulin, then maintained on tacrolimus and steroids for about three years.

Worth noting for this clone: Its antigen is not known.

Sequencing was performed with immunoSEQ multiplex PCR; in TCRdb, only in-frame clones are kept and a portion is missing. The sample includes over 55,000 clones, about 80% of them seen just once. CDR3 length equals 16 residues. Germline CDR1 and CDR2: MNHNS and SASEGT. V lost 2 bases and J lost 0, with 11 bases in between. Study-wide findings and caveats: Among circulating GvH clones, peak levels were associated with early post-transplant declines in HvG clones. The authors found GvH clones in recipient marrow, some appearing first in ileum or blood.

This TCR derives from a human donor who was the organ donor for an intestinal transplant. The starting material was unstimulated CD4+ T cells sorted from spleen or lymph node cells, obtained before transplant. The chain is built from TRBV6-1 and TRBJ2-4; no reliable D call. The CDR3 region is CASSEFRSIAKNIQYF. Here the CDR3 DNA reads TGTGCCAGCAGTGAATTCAGGTCTATAGCCAAAAACATTCAGTACTTC.